This T cell receptor beta chain was documented in a study of response to subunit inactivated influenza vaccine. Overall study findings and caveats: The authors put forward the suggestion that each seasonal influenza vaccination may bring in only a limited number of new T cells.

This clonotype turned up a few times. Its antigen is unidentified. A single record per CDR3 protein comes from TCRdb applying MiXCR to the RT-PCR reads. The sample carries 650,000 or so distinct CDR3 sequences, around 15% recorded once. Germline V gives CDR1 MNHNS, CDR2 SASEGT. The V gene end was trimmed by 5 bases and the J gene end by 8 bases; junction bases not matched to a gene: 5. CDR3 length equals 15 residues. The source of this sequence is a man in his fifties who received an inactivated influenza vaccine. The material sequenced was PBMCs from blood, taken 14 to 15 days before vaccination. V gene TRBV6-1 combines with J gene TRBJ2-1, with 14 positions matching TRBD2. CDR3 nucleotides: TGTGCCAGCAGTCGACTAGCGGGGGGGCACTATGAGCAGTTCTTC. Translating gives CASSRLAGGHYEQFF.